The clone carrying this TCR beta chain is large within its sample. This CDR3 has 13 residues. The V gene lost 5 bases and the J gene lost 7 bases, with 14 bases spanning the gap. Memory CD4+ cells were defined as CD4+CD45RO+CD25-. TRBV12-4/TRBJ1-2 clonotypes were amplified with adaptor-ligated barcode primers. A single record per CDR3 protein comes from TCRdb applying MiXCR to the multiplex PCR reads. The data show about 190 distinct CDR3 sequences, roughly 2.6% seen once. Sequencing input: memory CD4+ T cells sorted from blood. The subset was: memory CD4+ T cells, CD4+CD45RO+CD25-. The clonotype was recovered from a female donor with breast cancer. The chain links TRBV12-3 or TRBV12-4 to TRBJ1-2; a weak D match, TRBD1 (5 bases). In DNA form, the CDR3 reads TGTGCCAGCAGTACGGGACTTCAAGGTGGCTACACCTTC. Protein: CASSTGLQGGYTF.